This entry features one T cell receptor (beta chain) sequence. This table comes from immunoSEQ multiplex PCR, and its TCRdb copy is limited to in-frame clones, with some not included. The repertoire holds 110,000 to 150,000 clones, with approximately 85% as singletons. This sample was included in a study of blood T cell repertoires in COVID-19. Turning to the study itself: From T cells, B-cell-depleted T cells, or PBMCs came the material, which was cDNA or gDNA.

The length of the CDR3 is 14 residues. V was trimmed by 2 bases and J by 7 bases, leaving 15 bases between them. CDR1 and CDR2 from the germline V gene are MDHEN and SYDVKM. The chain combines TRBV28 with TRBJ2-7; D may be TRBD1 (5 bases). This sequence originates from a woman older than 75 with acute or convalescent COVID-19. The sample comprised peripheral blood. CDR3 DNA: TGTGCCAGCAGTTTAGGGGCAGTATTAGTGGAGCAGTACTTC. Amino acids: CASSLGAVLVEQYF.